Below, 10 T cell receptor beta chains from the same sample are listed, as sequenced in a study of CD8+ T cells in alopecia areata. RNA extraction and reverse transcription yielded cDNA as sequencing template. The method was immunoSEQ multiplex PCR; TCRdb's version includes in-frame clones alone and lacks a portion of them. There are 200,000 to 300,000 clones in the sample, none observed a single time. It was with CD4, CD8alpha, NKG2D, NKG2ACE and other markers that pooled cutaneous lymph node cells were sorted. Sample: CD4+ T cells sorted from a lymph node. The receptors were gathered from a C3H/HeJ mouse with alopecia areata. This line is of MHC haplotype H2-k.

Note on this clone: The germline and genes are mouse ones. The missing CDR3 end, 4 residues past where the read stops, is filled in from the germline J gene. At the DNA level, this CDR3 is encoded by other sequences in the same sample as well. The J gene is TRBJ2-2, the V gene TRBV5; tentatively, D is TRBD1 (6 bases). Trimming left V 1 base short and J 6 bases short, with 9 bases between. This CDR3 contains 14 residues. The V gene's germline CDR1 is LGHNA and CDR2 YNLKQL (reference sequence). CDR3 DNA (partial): TGTGCCAGCAGCCAAGGAGGGGGTCCCGGG. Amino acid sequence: CASSQGGGPG. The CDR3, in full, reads CASSQGGGPGQLYF.

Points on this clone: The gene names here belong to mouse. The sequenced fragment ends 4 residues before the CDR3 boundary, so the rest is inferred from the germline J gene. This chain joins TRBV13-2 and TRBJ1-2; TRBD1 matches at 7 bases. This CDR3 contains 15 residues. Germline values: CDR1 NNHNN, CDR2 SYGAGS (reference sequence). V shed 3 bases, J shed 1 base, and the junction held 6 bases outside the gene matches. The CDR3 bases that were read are TGTGCCAGCGGTGGGCCTCGGACAGGAAACTCC. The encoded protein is CASGGPRTGNS. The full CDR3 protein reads CASGGPRTGNSDYTF.

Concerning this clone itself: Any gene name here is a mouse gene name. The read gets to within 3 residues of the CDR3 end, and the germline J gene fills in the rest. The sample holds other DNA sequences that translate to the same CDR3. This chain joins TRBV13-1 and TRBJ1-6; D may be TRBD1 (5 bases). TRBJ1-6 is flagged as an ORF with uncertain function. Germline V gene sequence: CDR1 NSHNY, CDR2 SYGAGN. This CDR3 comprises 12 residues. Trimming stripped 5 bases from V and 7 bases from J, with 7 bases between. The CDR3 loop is CASRQGNSPLYF. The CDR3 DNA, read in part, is TGTGCCAGCAGGCAGGGCAATTCGCCC.

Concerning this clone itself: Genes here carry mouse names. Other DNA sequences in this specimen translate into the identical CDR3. Incomplete CDR3 DNA: TGTGCCAGCGGTGATGTAACAGGGGTCTAT. As protein: CASGDVTGVY. The entire CDR3 protein reads CASGDVTGVYEQYF. The chain recombines TRBV13-2 with TRBJ2-7; 7 positions match TRBD1. The sequence runs out 4 residues before the end of the CDR3; the remainder is reconstructed from the germline J gene. In germline, CDR1 is NNHNN, CDR2 SYGAGS (reference sequence). V was clipped by 0 bases and J by 3 bases; unmatched bases: 3. The CDR3 sequence is 14 residues long.

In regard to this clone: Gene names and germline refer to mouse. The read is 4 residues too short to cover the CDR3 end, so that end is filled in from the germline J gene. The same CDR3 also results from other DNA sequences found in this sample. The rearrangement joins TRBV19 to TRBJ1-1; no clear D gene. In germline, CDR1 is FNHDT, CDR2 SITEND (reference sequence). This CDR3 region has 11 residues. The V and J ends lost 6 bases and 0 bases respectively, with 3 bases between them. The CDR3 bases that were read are TGTGCCAGCACCACAAACACA. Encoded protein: CASTTNT. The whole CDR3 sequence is CASTTNTEVFF.

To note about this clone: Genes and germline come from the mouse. The CDR3 bases that were read are TGTGCCAGCAGTGATGCGTGGGGGGCGGATGCAGAA. Amino acids: CASSDAWGADAE. The full CDR3 sequence reads CASSDAWGADAETLYF. V gene TRBV13-1 combines with J gene TRBJ2-3; D possibly corresponds to TRBD2 (7 bases). The CDR3 end lies 4 residues beyond the end of the read and is filled in from the germline J gene. The germline V gene has CDR1 NSHNY and CDR2 SYGAGN. This CDR3 is built from 16 residues. The V and J ends lost 0 bases and 2 bases respectively, with 13 bases between them.

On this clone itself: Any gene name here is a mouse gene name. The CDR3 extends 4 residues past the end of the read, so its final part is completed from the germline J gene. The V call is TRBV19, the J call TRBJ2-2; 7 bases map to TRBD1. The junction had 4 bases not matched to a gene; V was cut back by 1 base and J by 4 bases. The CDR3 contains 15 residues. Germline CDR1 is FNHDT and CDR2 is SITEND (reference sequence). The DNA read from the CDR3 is TGTGCCAGCAGTATACCAGGGGGAGTCACCGGG. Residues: CASSIPGGVTG. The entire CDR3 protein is CASSIPGGVTGQLYF. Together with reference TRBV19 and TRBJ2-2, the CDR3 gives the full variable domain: GGIITQTPKFLIGQEGQKLTLKCQQNFNHDTMYWYRQDSGKGLRLIYYSITENDLQKGDLSEGYDASREKKSSFSLTVTSAQKNEMAVFLCASSIPGGVTGQLYFGEGSKLTVL.

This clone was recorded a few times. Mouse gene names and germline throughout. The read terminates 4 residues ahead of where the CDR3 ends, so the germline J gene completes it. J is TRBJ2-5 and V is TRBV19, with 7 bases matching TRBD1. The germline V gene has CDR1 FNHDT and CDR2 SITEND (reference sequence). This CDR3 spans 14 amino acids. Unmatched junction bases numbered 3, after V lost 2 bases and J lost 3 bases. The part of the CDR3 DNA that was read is TGTGCCAGCAGTATCGGCAGGGGGCAAGAC. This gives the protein CASSIGRGQD. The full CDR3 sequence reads CASSIGRGQDTQYF.

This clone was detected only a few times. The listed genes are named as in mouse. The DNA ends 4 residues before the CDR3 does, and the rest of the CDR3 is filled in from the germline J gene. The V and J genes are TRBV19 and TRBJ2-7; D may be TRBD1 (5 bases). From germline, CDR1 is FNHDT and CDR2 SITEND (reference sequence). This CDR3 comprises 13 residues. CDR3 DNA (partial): TGTGCCAGCAGCCTGGACACGAGTTAT. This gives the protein CASSLDTSY. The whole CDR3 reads CASSLDTSYEQYF.

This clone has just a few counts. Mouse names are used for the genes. The sequenced CDR3 bases are TGTGCCAGCGGTGAGAGGGGGGGCGGTGAC. Its protein product is CASGERGGGD. The complete CDR3 reads CASGERGGGDTQYF. The chain uses TRBV13-2 and TRBJ2-5, with 8 bases that match TRBD2. The read is 4 residues too short to cover the CDR3 end, so that end is filled in from the germline J gene. The CDR3 totals 14 residues. Germline V gives CDR1 NNHNN, CDR2 SYGAGS (reference sequence).